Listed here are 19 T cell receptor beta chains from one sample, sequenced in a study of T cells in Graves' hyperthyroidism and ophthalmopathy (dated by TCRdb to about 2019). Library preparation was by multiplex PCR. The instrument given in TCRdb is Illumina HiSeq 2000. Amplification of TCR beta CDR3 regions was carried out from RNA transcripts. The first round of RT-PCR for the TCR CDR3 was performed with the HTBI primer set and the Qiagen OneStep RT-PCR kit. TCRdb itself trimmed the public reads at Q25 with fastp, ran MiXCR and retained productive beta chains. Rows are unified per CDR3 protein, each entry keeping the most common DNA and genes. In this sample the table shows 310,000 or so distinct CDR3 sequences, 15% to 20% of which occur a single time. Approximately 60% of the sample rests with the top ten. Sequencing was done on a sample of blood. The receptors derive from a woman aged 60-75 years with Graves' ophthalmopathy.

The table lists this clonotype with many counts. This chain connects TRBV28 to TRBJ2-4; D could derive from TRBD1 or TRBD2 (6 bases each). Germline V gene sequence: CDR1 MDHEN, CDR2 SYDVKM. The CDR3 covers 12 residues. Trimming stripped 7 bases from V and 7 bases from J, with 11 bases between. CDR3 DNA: TGTGCCAGCAAGGGGGGCGGGAACATTCAGTACTTC. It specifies CASKGGGNIQYF.

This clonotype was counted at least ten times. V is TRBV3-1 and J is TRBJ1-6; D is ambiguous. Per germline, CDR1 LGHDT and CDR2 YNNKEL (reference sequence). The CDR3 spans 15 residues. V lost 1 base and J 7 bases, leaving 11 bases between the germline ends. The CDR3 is CASSQGDRPNSPLHF. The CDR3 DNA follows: TGTGCCAGCAGCCAAGGCGATCGCCCGAATTCACCCCTCCACTTT.

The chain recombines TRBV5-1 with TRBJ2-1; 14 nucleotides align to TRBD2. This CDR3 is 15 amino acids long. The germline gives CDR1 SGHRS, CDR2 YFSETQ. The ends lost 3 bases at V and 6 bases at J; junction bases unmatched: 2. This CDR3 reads CASSWGLAGVNEQFF. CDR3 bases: TGCGCCAGCAGCTGGGGACTAGCGGGGGTCAATGAGCAGTTCTTC.

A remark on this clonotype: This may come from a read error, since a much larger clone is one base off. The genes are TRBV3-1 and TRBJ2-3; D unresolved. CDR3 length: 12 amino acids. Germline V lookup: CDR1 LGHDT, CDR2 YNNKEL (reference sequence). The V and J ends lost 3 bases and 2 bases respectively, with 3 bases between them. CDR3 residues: CASSHYTDTQYF. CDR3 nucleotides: TGTGCCAGCAGCCATTACACAGATACGCAGTATTTT.

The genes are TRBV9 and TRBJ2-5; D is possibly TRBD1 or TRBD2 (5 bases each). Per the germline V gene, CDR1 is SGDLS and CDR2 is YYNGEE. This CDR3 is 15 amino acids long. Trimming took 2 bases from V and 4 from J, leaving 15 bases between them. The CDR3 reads CASSVSPGTGETQYF. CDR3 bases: TGTGCCAGCAGCGTTAGTCCTGGGACGGGAGAGACCCAGTACTTC.

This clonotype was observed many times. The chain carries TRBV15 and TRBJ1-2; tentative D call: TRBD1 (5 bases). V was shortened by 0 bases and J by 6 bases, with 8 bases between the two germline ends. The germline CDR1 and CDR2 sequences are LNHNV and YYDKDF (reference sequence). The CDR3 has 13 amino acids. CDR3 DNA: TGTGCCACCAGCAGAGAGTTGGGGGATGGCTACACCTTC. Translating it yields CATSRELGDGYTF.

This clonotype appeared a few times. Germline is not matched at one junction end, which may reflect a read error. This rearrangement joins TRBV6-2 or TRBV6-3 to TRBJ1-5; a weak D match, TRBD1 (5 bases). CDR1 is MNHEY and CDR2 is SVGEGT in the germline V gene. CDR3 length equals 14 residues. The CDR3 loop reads CASSPRTLNRPQHF. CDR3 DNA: TGTGCCAGCAGTCCCAGGACACTCAATCGGCCCCAGCATTTT.

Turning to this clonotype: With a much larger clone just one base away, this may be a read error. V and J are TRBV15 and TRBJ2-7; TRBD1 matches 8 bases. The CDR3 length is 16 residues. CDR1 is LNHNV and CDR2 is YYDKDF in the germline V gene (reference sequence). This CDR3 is CATSRDQSRGLYGQYF. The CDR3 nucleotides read TGTGCCACCAGCAGAGATCAAAGCAGGGGGCTCTACGGGCAGTACTTC.

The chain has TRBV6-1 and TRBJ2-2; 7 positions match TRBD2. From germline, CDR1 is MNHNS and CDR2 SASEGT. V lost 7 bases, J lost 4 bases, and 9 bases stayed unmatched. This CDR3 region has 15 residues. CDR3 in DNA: TGTGCCAGCACCAATAGCCGGGAGGCCACCGGGGAGCTGTTTTTT. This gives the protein CASTNSREATGELFF.

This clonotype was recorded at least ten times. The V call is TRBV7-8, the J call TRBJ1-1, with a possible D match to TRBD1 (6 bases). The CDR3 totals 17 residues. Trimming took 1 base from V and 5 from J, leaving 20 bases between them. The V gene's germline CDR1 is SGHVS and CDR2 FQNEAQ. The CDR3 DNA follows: TGTGCCAGCAGCTTAGGGGGACGTTGGGAAGGGGGGACTGAAGCTTTCTTT. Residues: CASSLGGRWEGGTEAFF.

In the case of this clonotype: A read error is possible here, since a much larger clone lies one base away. DNA for the CDR3: TGTGCCGGCAGTTACTCGAGACGGAATGAGCAGTTCTTC. Protein: CAGSYSRRNEQFF. This rearrangement joins TRBV6-2 or TRBV6-3 to TRBJ2-1; D not resolved. In germline, CDR1 is MNHEY, CDR2 SVGEGT. CDR3 size: 13 residues.

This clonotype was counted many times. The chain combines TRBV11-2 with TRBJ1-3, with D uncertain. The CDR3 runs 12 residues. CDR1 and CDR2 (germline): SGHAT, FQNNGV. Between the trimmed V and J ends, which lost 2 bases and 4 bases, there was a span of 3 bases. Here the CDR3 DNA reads TGTGCCAGCAGCTTACAGGGAAACACCATATATTTT. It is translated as CASSLQGNTIYF.

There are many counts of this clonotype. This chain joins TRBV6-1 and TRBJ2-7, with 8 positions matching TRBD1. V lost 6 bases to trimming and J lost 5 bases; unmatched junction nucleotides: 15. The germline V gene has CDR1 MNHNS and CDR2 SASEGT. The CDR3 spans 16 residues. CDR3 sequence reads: CASSENTWTGYDEQYF. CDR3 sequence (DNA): TGTGCCAGCAGCGAAAATACCTGGACAGGGTACGACGAGCAGTACTTC.

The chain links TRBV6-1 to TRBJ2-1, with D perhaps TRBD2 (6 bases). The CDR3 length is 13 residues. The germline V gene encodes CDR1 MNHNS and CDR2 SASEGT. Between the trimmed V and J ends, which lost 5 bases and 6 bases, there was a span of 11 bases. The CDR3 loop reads CASSPHSGNEQFF. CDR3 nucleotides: TGTGCCAGCAGTCCACATAGCGGCAATGAGCAGTTCTTC.

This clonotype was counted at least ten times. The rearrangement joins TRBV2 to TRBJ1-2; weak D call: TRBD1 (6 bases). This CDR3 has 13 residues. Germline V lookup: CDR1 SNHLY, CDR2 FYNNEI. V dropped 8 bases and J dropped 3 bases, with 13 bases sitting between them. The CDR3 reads CASEPRTDYGYTF. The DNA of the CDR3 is TGTGCCAGCGAGCCTAGGACAGACTATGGCTACACCTTC.

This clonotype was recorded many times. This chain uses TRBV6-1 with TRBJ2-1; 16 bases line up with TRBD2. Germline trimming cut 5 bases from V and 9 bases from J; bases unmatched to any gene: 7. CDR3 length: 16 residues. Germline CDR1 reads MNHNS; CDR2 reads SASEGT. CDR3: CASSSGTSGGEGEQFF. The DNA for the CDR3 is TGTGCCAGCAGTTCCGGGACTAGCGGGGGGGAAGGTGAGCAGTTCTTC.

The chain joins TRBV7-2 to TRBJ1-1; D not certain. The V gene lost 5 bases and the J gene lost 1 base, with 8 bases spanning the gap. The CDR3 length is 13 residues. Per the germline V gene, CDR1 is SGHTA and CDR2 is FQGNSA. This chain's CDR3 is CASSVRRNTEAFF. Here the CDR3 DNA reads TGTGCCAGCAGCGTCCGACGGAACACTGAAGCTTTCTTT. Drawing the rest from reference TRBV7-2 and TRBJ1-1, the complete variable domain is GAGVSQSPSNKVTEKGKDVELRCDPISGHTALYWYRQSLGQGLEFLIYFQGNSAPDKSGLPSDRFSAERTGGSVSTLTIQRTQQEDSAVYLCASSVRRNTEAFFGQGTRLTVV.

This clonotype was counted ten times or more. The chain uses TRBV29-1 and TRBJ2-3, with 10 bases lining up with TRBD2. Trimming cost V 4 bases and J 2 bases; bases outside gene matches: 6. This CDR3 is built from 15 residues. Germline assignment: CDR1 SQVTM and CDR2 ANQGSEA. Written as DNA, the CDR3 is TGCAGCGTTGTAAGGCTAGCGGGAGCCACAGATACGCAGTATTTT. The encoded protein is CSVVRLAGATDTQYF.

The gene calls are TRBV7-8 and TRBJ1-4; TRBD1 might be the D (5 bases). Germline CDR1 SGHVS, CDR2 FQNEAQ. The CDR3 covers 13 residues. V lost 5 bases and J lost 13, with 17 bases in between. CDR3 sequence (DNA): TGTGCCAGCAGCGTAACATCAGGGAGTGCACTGTTTTTT. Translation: CASSVTSGSALFF. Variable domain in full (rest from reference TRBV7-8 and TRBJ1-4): GAGVSQSPRYKVAKRGQDVALRCDPISGHVSLFWYQQALGQGPEFLTYFQNEAQLDKSGLPSDRFFAERPEGSVSTLKIQRTQQEDSAVYLCASSVTSGSALFFGSGTQLSVL.